This record concerns one TCR beta chain sequence. Its antigen is undetermined. Germline is not matched at one junction end, which may reflect a read error. This entry comes from a study of T cell repertoires in cytomegalovirus infection. Study overall: CMV epitopes, recently identified HLA-C-restricted and well-studied HLA-B-restricted, were used. Both CMV infection and a matching HLA type were indicated by public TCR beta signatures. Study-wide findings and caveats: CMV-specific TCR beta clonotypes restricted by HLA-C dominated the ex vivo response.

TCRdb re-derived calls from the reads in MiXCR, one entry per CDR3 protein. Here the sample spans 750,000 to 950,000 distinct CDR3 sequences, 25% to 35% being singletons. Germline lookup yields CDR1 SNHLY and CDR2 FYNNEI. The CDR3 is 12 residues long. This chain links TRBV2 with TRBJ1-4; D is undetermined. This TCR came from a human donor in good health (CMV status not recorded). Some clones in this sample may be carry-over from other donors' samples. Sample: cultured CD8+ T cells from PBMCs, taken from culture after CMV antigen stimulation. The CDR3 region has the DNA TGTGCCAGCAGTGAAGAGTTGAGGTCTAGCGAGTTT. Translating it yields CASSEELRSSEF.